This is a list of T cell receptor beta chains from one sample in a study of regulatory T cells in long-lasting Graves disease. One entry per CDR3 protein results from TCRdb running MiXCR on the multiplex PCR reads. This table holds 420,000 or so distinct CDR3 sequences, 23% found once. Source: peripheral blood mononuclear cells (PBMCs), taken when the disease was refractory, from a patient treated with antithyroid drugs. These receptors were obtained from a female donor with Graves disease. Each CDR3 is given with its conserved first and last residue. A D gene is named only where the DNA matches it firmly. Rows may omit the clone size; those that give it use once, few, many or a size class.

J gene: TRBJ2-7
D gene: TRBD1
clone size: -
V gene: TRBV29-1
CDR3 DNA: TGCGGCTGGCGACAGGGCTACGAGCAGTACTTC
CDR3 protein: CGWRQGYEQYF

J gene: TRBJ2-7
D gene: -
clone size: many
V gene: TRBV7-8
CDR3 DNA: TGTGCCAGCAGCTTAGGTCCCGAGCAGTACTTC
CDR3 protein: CASSLGPEQYF

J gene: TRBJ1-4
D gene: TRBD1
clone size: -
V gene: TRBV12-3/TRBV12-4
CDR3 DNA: TGTGCCAGCAGTTCCCTGGGACAGGGGGCGAATGATGAAAAACTGTTTTTT
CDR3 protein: CASSSLGQGANDEKLFF

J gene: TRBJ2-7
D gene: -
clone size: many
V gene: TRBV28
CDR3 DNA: TGTGCCAGCACCCAGGCCGGTGCAGGCTCCTACGAGCAGTACTTC
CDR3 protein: CASTQAGAGSYEQYF

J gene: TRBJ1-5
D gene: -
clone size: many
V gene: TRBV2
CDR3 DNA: TGTGCCAGCAGTGATTCGGGGGGTCAGCCCCAGCATTTT
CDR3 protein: CASSDSGGQPQHF

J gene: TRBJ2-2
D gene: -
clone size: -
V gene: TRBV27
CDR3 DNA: TGTGCCAGCAGTTTAGGACTGCAACCCGGGGAGCTGTTTTTT
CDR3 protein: CASSLGLQPGELFF

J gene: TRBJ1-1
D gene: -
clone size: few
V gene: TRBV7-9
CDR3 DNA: TGTGCCAGCAGCCCGACAATGTTGACGAACACTGAAGCTTTCTTT
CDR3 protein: CASSPTMLTNTEAFF

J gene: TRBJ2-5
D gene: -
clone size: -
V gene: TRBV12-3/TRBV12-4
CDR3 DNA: TGTGCCAGCAGTTTTGGACAGACTTACCAAGAGACCCAGTACTTC
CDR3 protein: CASSFGQTYQETQYF

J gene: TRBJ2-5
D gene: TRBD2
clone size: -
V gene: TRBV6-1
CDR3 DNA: TGTGCCAGCAGTCTCGGGACTAGCGGGATTGAGACCCAGTACTTC
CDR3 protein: CASSLGTSGIETQYF

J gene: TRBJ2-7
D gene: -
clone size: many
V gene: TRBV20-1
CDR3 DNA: TGCAGTGCTAGAGGCTCGTCCTCTATATACGAGCAGTACTTC
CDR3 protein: CSARGSSSIYEQYF

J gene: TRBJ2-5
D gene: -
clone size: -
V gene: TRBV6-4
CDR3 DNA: TGTGCCAGCGCGACGGGGCAAAGGTACCAAGAGACCCAGTACTTC
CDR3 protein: CASATGQRYQETQYF

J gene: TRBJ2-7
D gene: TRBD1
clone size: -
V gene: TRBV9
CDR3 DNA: TGTGCCAGCAGCAAGGGACAGAGCTACGAGCAGTACTTC
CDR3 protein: CASSKGQSYEQYF

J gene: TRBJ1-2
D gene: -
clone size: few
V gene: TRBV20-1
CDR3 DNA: TGCAGTGCCTCAAGAGCCCCCGCTAACTATGGCTACACCTTC
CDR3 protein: CSASRAPANYGYTF

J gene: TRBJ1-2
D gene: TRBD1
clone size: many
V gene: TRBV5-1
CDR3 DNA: TGCGCCAGCAGAGCCGGGACAGGGTATGGCTACACCTTC
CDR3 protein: CASRAGTGYGYTF

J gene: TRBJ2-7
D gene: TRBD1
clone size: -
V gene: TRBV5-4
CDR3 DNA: TGTGCCAGCAGCGACCTCCGGGACAGGGGCCACGAGCAGTACTTC
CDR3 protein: CASSDLRDRGHEQYF

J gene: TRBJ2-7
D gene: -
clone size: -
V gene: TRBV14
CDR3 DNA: TGTGCCAGCAGCCATGTTCAGGCAGAACCCTACGAGCAGTACTTC
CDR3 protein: CASSHVQAEPYEQYF

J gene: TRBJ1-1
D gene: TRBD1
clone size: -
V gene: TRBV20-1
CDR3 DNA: TGCAGTGCTAGAACAGGGGAGAACCGGGGGGCAGGAACTTTCTTT
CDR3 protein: CSARTGENRGAGTFF

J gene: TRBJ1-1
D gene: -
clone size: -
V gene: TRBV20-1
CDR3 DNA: TGCAGTGCCCATCGCGCAGCCTCCGCTGAAGCTTTCTTT
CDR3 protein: CSAHRAASAEAFF

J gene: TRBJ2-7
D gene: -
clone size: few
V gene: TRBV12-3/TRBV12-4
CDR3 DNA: TGTGCCAGCAGTTTAGAACTGTCCGAGGGGTACGAGCAGTACTTC
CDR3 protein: CASSLELSEGYEQYF

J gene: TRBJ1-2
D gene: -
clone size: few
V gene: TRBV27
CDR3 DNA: TGTGCCAGCAGGCTCGGGGGTTCTAACTATGGCTACACCTTC
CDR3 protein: CASRLGGSNYGYTF

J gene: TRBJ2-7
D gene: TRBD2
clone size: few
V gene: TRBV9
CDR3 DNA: TGTGCCAGCAGCTTTGGACTAGCGAGGAACGAGCAGTACTTC
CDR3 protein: CASSFGLARNEQYF

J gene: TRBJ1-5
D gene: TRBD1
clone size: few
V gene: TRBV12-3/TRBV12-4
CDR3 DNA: TGTGCCAGCACCCCGGGACAGGGGTATCAGCCCCAGCATTTT
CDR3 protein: CASTPGQGYQPQHF

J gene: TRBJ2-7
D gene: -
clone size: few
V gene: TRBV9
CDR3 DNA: TGTGCCAGCAGCGTAGGGGGGATGACATACGAGCAGTACTTC
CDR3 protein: CASSVGGMTYEQYF

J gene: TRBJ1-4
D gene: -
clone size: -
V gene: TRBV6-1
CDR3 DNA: TGTGCCAGCAAGAAGGGGGAGGGCCATAATGAAAAACTGTTTTTT
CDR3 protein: CASKKGEGHNEKLFF

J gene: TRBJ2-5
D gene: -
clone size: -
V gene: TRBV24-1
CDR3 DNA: TGTGCCACCAGTGATCGTGTGGGGAAAGAGACCCAGTACTTC
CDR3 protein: CATSDRVGKETQYF

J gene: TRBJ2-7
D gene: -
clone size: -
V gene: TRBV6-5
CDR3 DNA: TGTGCCAGCAGTTACTCGAGTCCTGCCAGTCAAGTCTACGAGCAGTACTTC
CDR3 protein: CASSYSSPASQVYEQYF

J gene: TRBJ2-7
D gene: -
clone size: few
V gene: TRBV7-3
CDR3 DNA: TGTGCCAGCAGCTTCACCGGGACCTCGGACGACGAGCAGTACTTC
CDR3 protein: CASSFTGTSDDEQYF

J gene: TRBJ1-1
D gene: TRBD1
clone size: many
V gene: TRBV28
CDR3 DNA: TGTGCCAGCAAGAGGGACAGGGGGCGCAACACTGAAGCTTTCTTT
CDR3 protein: CASKRDRGRNTEAFF

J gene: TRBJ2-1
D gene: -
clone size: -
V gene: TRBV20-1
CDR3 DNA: TGCAGTGCTAGAGACCCAGGAGGGAGGGGGAACAATGAGCAGTTCTTC
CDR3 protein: CSARDPGGRGNNEQFF

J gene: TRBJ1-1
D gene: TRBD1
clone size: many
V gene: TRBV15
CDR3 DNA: TGTGCCACCAGCAACGAGGGGGCGGTGGAAGCTTTCTTT
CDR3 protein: CATSNEGAVEAFF

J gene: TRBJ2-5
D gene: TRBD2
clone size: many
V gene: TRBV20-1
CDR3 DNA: TGCAGTGCTAGCCGCCTAGCGGGAGGGGAGACCCAGTACTTC
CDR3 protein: CSASRLAGGETQYF

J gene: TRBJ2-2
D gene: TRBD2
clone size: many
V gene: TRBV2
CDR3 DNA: TGTGCCAGCAAAATGCCGGCGGGAGGGCCCACCGGGGAGCTGTTTTTT
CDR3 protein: CASKMPAGGPTGELFF

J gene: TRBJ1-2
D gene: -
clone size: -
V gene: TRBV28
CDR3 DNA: TGTGCCAGCTCCGGGGCCACTAACTATGGCTACACCTTC
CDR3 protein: CASSGATNYGYTF

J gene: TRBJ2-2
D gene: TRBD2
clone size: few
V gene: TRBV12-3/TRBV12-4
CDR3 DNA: TGTGCCAGCAGTCCCTCTAGCGGAATCACCGGGGAGCTGTTTTTT
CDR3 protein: CASSPSSGITGELFF

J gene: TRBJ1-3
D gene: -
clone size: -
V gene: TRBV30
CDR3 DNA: TGTGCCTTCCCAGGGCCTTCTGGAAACACCATATATTTT
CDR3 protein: CAFPGPSGNTIYF

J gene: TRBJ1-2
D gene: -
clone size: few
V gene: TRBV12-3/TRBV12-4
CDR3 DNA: TGTGCCAGCAGTTTAAGTCTACTAATCTATGGCTACACCTTC
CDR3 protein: CASSLSLLIYGYTF

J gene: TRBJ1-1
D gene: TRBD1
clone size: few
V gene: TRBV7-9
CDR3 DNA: TGTGCCAGCAGCGTGACAGGGGGTACCACTGAAGCTTTCTTT
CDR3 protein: CASSVTGGTTEAFF

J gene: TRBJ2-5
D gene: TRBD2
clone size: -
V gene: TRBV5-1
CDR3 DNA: TGCGCCAGCAGCTTTTCGGCTAGCGGGAGGCTCTTCCAAGAGACCCAGTACTTC
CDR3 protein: CASSFSASGRLFQETQYF

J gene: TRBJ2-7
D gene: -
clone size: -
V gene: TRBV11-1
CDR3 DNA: TGTGCCAGCAGCTTCAGGGTGGGGTACGAGCAGTACTTC
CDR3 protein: CASSFRVGYEQYF

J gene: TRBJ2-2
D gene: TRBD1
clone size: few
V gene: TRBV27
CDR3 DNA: TGTGCCAGCAAGCATCAGGGGGCGAACACCGGGGAGCTGTTTTTT
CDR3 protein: CASKHQGANTGELFF

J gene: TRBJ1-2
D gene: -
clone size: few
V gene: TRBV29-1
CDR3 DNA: TGCAGCGTAGACTTAACCGGGAACGACTATGGCTACACCTTC
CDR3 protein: CSVDLTGNDYGYTF